Below are 22 T cell receptor beta chains sequenced from a single sample in a study of CD8+ T cells in alopecia areata. cDNA reverse transcribed from extracted RNA served as the sequencing template. Here immunoSEQ multiplex PCR was the method, and the copy in TCRdb shows in-frame clones only, minus some. Of tens of thousands of clones in the sample, approximately 60% were seen once. Material: CD8+ T cells sorted from blood, obtained at week 0. The receptors shown here come from a human donor with alopecia areata.

V usage is TRBV30 and J usage is TRBJ2-3; 12 bases align to TRBD2. The CDR3 covers 14 residues. V dropped 2 bases and J dropped 6; count of bases not matched to a gene: 3. Germline assignment: CDR1 GTSNPN and CDR2 SVGIG (reference sequence). The CDR3 sequence is CAWSQTSGSDTQYF. The CDR3 nucleotides are TGTGCCTGGAGTCAGACTAGCGGGAGCGATACGCAGTATTTT. Filled out from reference TRBV30 and TRBJ2-3, the complete variable domain reads SQTIHQWPATLVQPVGSPLSLECTVEGTSNPNLYWYRQAAGRGLQLLFYSVGIGQISSEVPQNLSASRPQDRQFILSSKKLLLSDSGFYLCAWSQTSGSDTQYFGPGTRLTVL.

The V call is TRBV29-1, the J call TRBJ2-3; 11 bases are shared with TRBD1. The V and J ends lost 7 bases and 2 bases, in that order; junction bases with no gene match: 5. The CDR3 runs 14 residues. Germline lookup yields CDR1 SQVTM and CDR2 ANQGSEA. The CDR3 sequence is CSAPDRGLTDTQYF. In DNA, the CDR3 is TGCAGCGCCCCGGACAGGGGGCTCACAGATACGCAGTATTTT.

The V gene is TRBV7-8, the J gene TRBJ2-7; no firm D call. Germline V lookup: CDR1 SGHVS, CDR2 FQNEAQ. The CDR3 runs 13 residues. Trimming stripped 3 bases from V and 3 bases from J, with 9 bases between. The CDR3 DNA reads TGTGCCAGCAGCTTTGACGGCGGCTACGAGCAGTACTTC. Translated, it gives CASSFDGGYEQYF.

V is TRBV7-2 and J is TRBJ2-1; 10 bases match TRBD1. Trimming at V came to 1 base and at J to 6 bases, leaving 3 bases not matched to a gene. The CDR3 is 15 residues long. Germline values: CDR1 SGHTA, CDR2 FQGNSA. The CDR3 protein is CASSLGDRGSNEQFF. CDR3 nucleotide sequence: TGTGCCAGCAGCTTAGGGGACAGGGGTAGCAATGAGCAGTTCTTC.

Notes on this clone: Other DNA sequences within the sample encode an identical CDR3. The rearrangement uses TRBV11-2 and TRBJ2-7; TRBD1 might be the D (7 bases). Germline V gene lookup returns CDR1 SGHAT and CDR2 FQNNGV. The ends were cut back, 1 base at V and 4 bases at J, with 14 bases in the middle. This CDR3 has 15 amino acids. The CDR3 DNA sequence: TGTGCCAGCAGCTTAGTCGGGGGACAGATTTACGAGCAGTACTTC. Translated: CASSLVGGQIYEQYF.

On this clone: The same CDR3 arises from other DNA sequences in this sample as well. The chain joins TRBV27 to TRBJ2-7; TRBD2 aligns across 10 bases. Germline values: CDR1 MNHEY, CDR2 SMNVEV (reference sequence). The CDR3 contains 17 residues. V shed 2 bases and J 0 bases; nucleotides not matched to a gene: 7. The CDR3 DNA is TGTGCCAGCAGTTTACGCGGACTAGCGGAGATCTCCTACGAGCAGTACTTC. It encodes CASSLRGLAEISYEQYF.

CDR3 loop: CASSLGASQETQYF. The DNA of the CDR3 is TGTGCCAGCAGCTTAGGGGCTAGTCAGGAGACCCAGTACTTC. The J gene is TRBJ2-5, the V gene TRBV7-9; D is unresolved. The CDR3 is made up of 14 amino acids. Germline CDR1 reads SEHNR; CDR2 reads FQNEAQ (reference sequence). The V end was cut by 1 base, the J end by 5 bases, with 11 bases between.

This chain uses TRBV5-1 with TRBJ2-5; tentatively, D is TRBD1 (5 bases). This CDR3 has 17 residues. Looked up from germline, CDR1 is SGHRS and CDR2 is YFSETQ. Trimming took off 4 bases at V and 5 bases at J, with 24 bases between the two ends. The CDR3 region has the DNA TGCGCCAGCAGCCCCCGAGCTAGGGGCGCCGGAGATGAGACCCAGTACTTC. As protein: CASSPRARGAGDETQYF. Supplemented by reference TRBV5-1 and TRBJ2-5, the full variable domain reads KAGVTQTPRYLIKTRGQQVTLSCSPISGHRSVSWYQQTPGQGLQFLFEYFSETQRNKGNFPGRFSGRQFSNSRSEMNVSTLELGDSALYLCASSPRARGAGDETQYFGPGTRLLVL.

Written as DNA, the CDR3 is TGTGCCAGCAGCTTGGAGGAGTGGAGCTCCTACAATGAGCAGTTCTTC. Residues: CASSLEEWSSYNEQFF. V usage is TRBV5-4 and J usage is TRBJ2-1, with no clear D. CDR1 SGHNT and CDR2 YYREEE come from the germline V gene (reference sequence). The V end lost 0 bases, the J end lost 0 bases, and 10 bases lay between the germline ends. This CDR3 comprises 16 residues.

V usage is TRBV7-9 and J usage is TRBJ2-5, with D unclear. The CDR3 has 15 amino acids. Germline V gene sequence: CDR1 SEHNR, CDR2 FQNEAQ (reference sequence). Between the trimmed V and J ends, which lost 3 bases and 5 bases, there was a span of 16 bases. The CDR3 is CASSFQTASHETQYF. For the CDR3, the DNA is TGTGCCAGCAGCTTTCAAACGGCCTCGCACGAGACCCAGTACTTC.

There are a few counts of this clone. The rearrangement uses TRBV30 and TRBJ1-4; D gene uncertain. CDR3 length: 14 residues. V was shortened by 1 base and J by 0 bases, with 6 bases between the two germline ends. Germline assignment: CDR1 GTSNPN and CDR2 SVGIG (reference sequence). The CDR3 DNA reads TGTGCCTGGAGTGCCGACTCAACTAATGAAAAACTGTTTTTT. As protein: CAWSADSTNEKLFF. Based on the CDR3 plus reference TRBV30 and TRBJ1-4, the full variable domain is SQTIHQWPATLVQPVGSPLSLECTVEGTSNPNLYWYRQAAGRGLQLLFYSVGIGQISSEVPQNLSASRPQDRQFILSSKKLLLSDSGFYLCAWSADSTNEKLFFGSGTQLSVL.

This clone is medium-sized. The chain employs TRBV28 and TRBJ2-3, with TRBD2 identical over 9 bases. The CDR3 loop spans 15 amino acids. The junction had 9 bases not matched to a gene; V was cut back by 7 bases and J by 4 bases. The germline gives CDR1 MDHEN, CDR2 SYDVKM. The CDR3 DNA sequence: TGTGCCAGCAACCTTAGCGGGAGTGGAGCAGATACGCAGTATTTT. It translates to CASNLSGSGADTQYF.

Only a few counts were recorded for this clone. This chain joins TRBV7-2 and TRBJ2-2; a weak D match, TRBD2 (6 bases). The CDR3 contains 15 residues. With 4 bases removed from V and 6 bases from J, the gap between germline ends came to 15 bases. The germline CDR1 and CDR2 sequences are SGHTA and FQGNSA. The CDR3 DNA reads as TGTGCCAGCAGCTATTGGGCGGGGTCCCCCGGGGAGCTGTTTTTT. It codes for CASSYWAGSPGELFF.

The chain employs TRBV29-1 and TRBJ2-1; 13 bases align to TRBD2. CDR1 SQVTM and CDR2 ANQGSEA come from the germline V gene. The CDR3 runs 17 residues. V lost 3 bases to trimming and J lost 0 bases; unmatched junction nucleotides: 5. CDR3 in amino acids: CSVDGLAGEASYNEQFF. CDR3 nucleotide sequence: TGCAGCGTTGACGGACTAGCGGGAGAGGCCTCCTACAATGAGCAGTTCTTC.

The count of this clone is one. The rearrangement links TRBV4-1 to TRBJ2-1; 7 bases align to TRBD2. Per germline, CDR1 MGHRA and CDR2 YSYEKL. The V and J ends lost 1 base and 6 bases, in that order; junction bases with no gene match: 6. The CDR3 length is 15 residues. The CDR3 region is CASSQALPGGNEQFF. For the CDR3, the DNA is TGCGCCAGCAGCCAAGCCCTACCGGGGGGCAATGAGCAGTTCTTC.

The rearrangement links TRBV30 to TRBJ2-5, with D uncertain. The CDR3 contains 14 residues. CDR1 and CDR2 from the germline V gene are GTSNPN and SVGIG (reference sequence). Trimming stripped 0 bases from V and 5 bases from J, with 13 bases between. The chain's CDR3 is CAWSVLPLVETQYF. CDR3 DNA: TGTGCCTGGAGTGTGCTTCCCCTGGTGGAGACCCAGTACTTC.

This chain links TRBV29-1 with TRBJ2-7, with 13 positions matching TRBD2. V was clipped by 3 bases and J by 3 bases; unmatched bases: 5. Per the germline V gene, CDR1 is SQVTM and CDR2 is ANQGSEA. The CDR3 contains 15 residues. The CDR3 spells CSVEGTSGAFYEQYF. CDR3 sequence (DNA): TGCAGCGTTGAGGGGACTAGCGGGGCTTTCTACGAGCAGTACTTC.

In its sample, this clone was seen a few times. J is TRBJ2-5 and V is TRBV27, with 9 bases that match TRBD1. Trimming cost V 5 bases and J 4 bases; bases outside gene matches: 5. There are 14 residues in the CDR3. Germline CDR1 and CDR2: MNHEY and SMNVEV (reference sequence). This CDR3 reads CASSPGQGRETQYF. The CDR3 bases are TGTGCCAGCAGTCCAGGACAGGGGAGAGAGACCCAGTACTTC.

CDR3 residues: CASSLSVEGAYEQYF. The CDR3 region has the DNA TGTGCCAGCAGTTTATCGGTCGAAGGGGCCTACGAGCAGTACTTC. J is TRBJ2-7 and V is TRBV27; possibly TRBD1 for D (5 bases). The CDR3 totals 15 residues. Trimming removed 0 bases at V and 2 bases at J, with 11 bases between. CDR1 is MNHEY, CDR2 SMNVEV, per germline (reference sequence).

The chain combines TRBV7-6 with TRBJ2-3, with 8 bases aligning to TRBD2. Germline V gives CDR1 SGHVS, CDR2 FNYEAQ. The CDR3 sequence is 15 residues long. V lost 6 bases and J lost 5; bases outside the gene matches: 10. The CDR3 DNA reads as TGTGCCAGCAGTCCTTCCAGCGGGAGATTAGATACGCAGTATTTT. It specifies CASSPSSGRLDTQYF.

This clone was counted a few times. The rearrangement joins TRBV19 to TRBJ1-1; D call uncertain. Trimming left V 2 bases short and J 4 bases short, with 11 bases between. CDR3 length: 14 amino acids. CDR1 and CDR2 (germline): LNHDA, SQIVND (reference sequence). CDR3 in DNA: TGTGCCAGTAGTATACAAGGGAGAGGCACTGAAGCTTTCTTT. Protein product: CASSIQGRGTEAFF.

The chain links TRBV7-9 to TRBJ1-5, with 9 bases matching TRBD1. This CDR3 has 14 residues. Germline assignment: CDR1 SEHNR and CDR2 FQNEAQ (reference sequence). The ends lost 7 bases at V and 7 bases at J; junction bases unmatched: 8. The CDR3 bases are TGTGCCAGCATCCTACAGACAGGGGGGCAGCCCCAGCATTTT. Translating gives CASILQTGGQPQHF.